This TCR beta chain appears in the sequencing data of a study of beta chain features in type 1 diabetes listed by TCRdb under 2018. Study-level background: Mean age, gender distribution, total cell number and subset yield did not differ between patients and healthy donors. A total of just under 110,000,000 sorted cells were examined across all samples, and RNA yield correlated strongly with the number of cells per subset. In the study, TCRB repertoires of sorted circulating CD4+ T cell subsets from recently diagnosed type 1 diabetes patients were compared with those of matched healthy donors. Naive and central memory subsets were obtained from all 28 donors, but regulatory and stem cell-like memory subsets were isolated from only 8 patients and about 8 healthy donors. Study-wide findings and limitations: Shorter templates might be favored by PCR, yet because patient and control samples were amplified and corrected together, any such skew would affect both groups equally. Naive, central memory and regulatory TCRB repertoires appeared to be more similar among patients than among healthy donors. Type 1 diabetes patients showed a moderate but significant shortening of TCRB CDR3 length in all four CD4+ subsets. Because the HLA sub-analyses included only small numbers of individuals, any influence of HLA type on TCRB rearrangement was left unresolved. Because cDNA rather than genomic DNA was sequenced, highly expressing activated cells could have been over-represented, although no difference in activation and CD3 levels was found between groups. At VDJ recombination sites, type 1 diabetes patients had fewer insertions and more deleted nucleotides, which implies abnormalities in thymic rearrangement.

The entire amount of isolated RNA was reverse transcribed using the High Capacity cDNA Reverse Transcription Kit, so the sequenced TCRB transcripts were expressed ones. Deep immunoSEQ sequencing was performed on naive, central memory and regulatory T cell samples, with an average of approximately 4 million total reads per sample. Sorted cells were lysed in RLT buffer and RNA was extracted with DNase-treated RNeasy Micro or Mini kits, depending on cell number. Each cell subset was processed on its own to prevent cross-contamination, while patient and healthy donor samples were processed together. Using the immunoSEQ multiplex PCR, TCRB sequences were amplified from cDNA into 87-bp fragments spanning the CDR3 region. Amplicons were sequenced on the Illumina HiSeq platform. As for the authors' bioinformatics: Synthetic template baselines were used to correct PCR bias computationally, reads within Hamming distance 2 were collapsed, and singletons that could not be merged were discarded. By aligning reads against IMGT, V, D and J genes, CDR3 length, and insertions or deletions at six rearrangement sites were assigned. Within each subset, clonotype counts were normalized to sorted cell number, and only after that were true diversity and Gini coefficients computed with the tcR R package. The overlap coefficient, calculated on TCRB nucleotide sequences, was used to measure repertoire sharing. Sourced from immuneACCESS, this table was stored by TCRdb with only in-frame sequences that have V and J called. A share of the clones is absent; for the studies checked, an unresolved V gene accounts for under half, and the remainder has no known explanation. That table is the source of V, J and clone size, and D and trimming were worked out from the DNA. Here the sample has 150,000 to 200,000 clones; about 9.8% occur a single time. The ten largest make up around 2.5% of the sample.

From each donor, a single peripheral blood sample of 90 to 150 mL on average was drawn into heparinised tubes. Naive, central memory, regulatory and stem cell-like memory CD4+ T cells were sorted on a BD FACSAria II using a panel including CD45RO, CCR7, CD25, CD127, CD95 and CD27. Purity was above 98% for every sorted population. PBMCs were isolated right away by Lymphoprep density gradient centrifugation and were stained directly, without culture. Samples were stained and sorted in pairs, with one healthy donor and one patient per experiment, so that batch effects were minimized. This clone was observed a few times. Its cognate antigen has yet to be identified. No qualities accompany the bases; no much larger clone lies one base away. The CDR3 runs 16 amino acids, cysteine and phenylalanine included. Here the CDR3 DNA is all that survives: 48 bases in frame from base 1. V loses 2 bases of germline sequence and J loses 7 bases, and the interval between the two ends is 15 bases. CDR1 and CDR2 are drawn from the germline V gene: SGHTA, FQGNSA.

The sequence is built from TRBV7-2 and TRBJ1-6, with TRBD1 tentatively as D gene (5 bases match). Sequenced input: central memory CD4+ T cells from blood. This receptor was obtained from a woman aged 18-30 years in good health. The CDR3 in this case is CASSLLGGGWNSPLHF. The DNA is TGTGCCAGCAGCTTATTGGGGGGGGGTTGGAATTCACCCCTCCACTTT.